The TCR beta chain described here comes from a study of blood T cell repertoires in COVID-19. On the study more broadly: Acute and convalescent COVID-19 samples came from the United States, Italy and Spain.

Clones were sequenced by immunoSEQ multiplex PCR, and TCRdb holds only the in-frame ones, with some missing. The sample shows around 190,000 clones, roughly 76% of them seen only once. Germline V gene sequence: CDR1 PRHDT, CDR2 FYEKMQ (reference sequence). V lost 5 bases and J lost 1, with 8 bases in between. This CDR3 spans 13 amino acids. Input material: peripheral blood. The TCR sequence derives from a woman in her forties with COVID-19, enrolled during active disease. V gene TRBV13 combines with J gene TRBJ2-5, with a weak D call TRBD2 (6 bases). CDR3 nucleotide sequence: TGTGCCAGCAGCGGGAGGATCCAAGAGACCCAGTACTTC. It yields the protein CASSGRIQETQYF.